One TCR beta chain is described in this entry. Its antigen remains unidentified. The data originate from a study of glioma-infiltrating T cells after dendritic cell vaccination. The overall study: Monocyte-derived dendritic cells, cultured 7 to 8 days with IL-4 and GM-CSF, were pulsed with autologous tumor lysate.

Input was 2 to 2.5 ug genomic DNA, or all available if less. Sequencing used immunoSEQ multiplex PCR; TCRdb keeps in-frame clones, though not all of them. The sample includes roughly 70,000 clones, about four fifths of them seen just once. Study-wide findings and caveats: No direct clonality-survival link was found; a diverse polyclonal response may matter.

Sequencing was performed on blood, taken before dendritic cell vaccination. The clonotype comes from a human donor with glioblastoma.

The CDR3 reads CASSRLVGGGYEQYV. CDR3 nucleotides: TGTGCCAGCAGCCGCTTGGTGGGGGGAGGTTACGAGCAGTACGTC. The chain is built from TRBV6-1 and TRBJ2-7; a weak D match, TRBD2 (6 bases). The germline gives CDR1 MNHNS, CDR2 SASEGT. This CDR3 has 15 amino acids. The germline V and J ends were trimmed by 6 bases and 4 bases, with 19 bases remaining between them.